This T cell receptor beta chain was recovered during a study of blood T cell repertoires in COVID-19. Study as a whole: Samples representing acute and convalescent COVID-19 were sourced from the United States, Italy and Spain. PBMCs, B-cell-depleted T cells, or T cells provided the cDNA or gDNA that made up the material.

Produced via immunoSEQ multiplex PCR; TCRdb's table is partial and in-frame only. The sample has some 200,000 clones, about 89% seen once. Categorization into cohorts depended on clinical history that participants reported. All recovered Cohort 3 donors got two negative PCRs, got clearance, or saw symptom resolution. V gave up 4 bases and J gave up 6 bases; unmatched junction bases: 4. The CDR3 has 14 amino acids. Germline CDR1 is LGHDT and CDR2 is YNNKEL (reference sequence). The source material was PBMCs or T cells enriched from blood (not recorded which). The receptor was derived from a woman aged 18-29 years who had recovered from COVID-19. This chain links TRBV3-1 (or the pseudogene TRBV3-2) with TRBJ1-5, with 9 bases matching TRBD1. The DNA of the CDR3 is TGTGCCAGCAGCCTGGGACAGGGAGTTCAGCCCCAGCATTTT. Its protein product is CASSLGQGVQPQHF.